This T cell receptor (beta chain) was observed in a study of blood T cell repertoires in COVID-19. This CDR3 has 15 amino acids. V gave up 1 base and J gave up 2 bases, with 9 bases separating them. Germline V gene data show CDR1 as LNHDA and CDR2 as SQIVND (reference sequence). Some clones are missing from TCRdb's copy, which holds only in-frame ones; the method was immunoSEQ multiplex PCR. The sample lists roughly 68,000 clones, more than 75% seen once, with 10% in the top ten. Sequenced material: PBMCs or T cells enriched from blood (not recorded which). This TCR was sampled from a woman aged 40 to 49 who had recovered from COVID-19. The V and J genes are TRBV19 and TRBJ1-5, with D uncertain. CDR3 bases: TGTGCCAGTAGTATAGGGGGAGGTCGCAATCAGCCCCAGCATTTT. Its protein is CASSIGGGRNQPQHF.